This is a list of T cell receptor beta chains from one sample in a study of T cell responses to AZD1222 COVID-19 vaccine. The data were produced by immunoSEQ multiplex PCR, yet TCRdb's version contains in-frame clones alone and is incomplete. Of 35,000 to 45,000 clones in the sample, over 70% were seen once. The sequencing used peripheral blood, collected 28 days after the second AZD1222 dose. The receptors shown here come from an adult who received the AZD1222 COVID-19 vaccine. CDR3s include the opening cysteine and the closing phenylalanine or tryptophan. The D gene is left open where the match is weak. Only some rows state a clone size, as once, few, many or a class for expanded clones.

TRBV2	.	TRBD1	TRBJ2-5	CASRARTGQYQETQYF	TGTGCCAGCAGAGCCCGGACAGGGCAGTACCAAGAGACCCAGTACTTC
TRBV6-5	.	.	TRBJ2-7	CASSLPGHEQYF	TGTGCCAGCAGTCTCCCGGGGCACGAGCAGTACTTC
TRBV5-5	.	.	TRBJ2-2	CASRRQGVVELFF	TGTGCCAGCCGCAGGCAGGGAGTTGTGGAGCTGTTTTTT
TRBV7-2	.	TRBD1	TRBJ1-1	CASSPTVGSGQHEAFF	TGTGCCAGCAGCCCCACGGTTGGGTCGGGACAGCATGAAGCTTTCTTT
TRBV28	few	.	TRBJ2-7	CASSRGGIYSYEQYF	TGTGCCAGCAGTAGAGGGGGAATATACTCCTACGAGCAGTACTTC
TRBV28	.	.	TRBJ1-1	CASISGAMNTEAFF	TGTGCCAGCATTTCAGGGGCCATGAACACTGAAGCTTTCTTT
TRBV7-8	.	.	TRBJ2-7	CASTPGWGTAYEQYF	TGTGCCAGCACTCCCGGGTGGGGGACCGCCTACGAGCAGTACTTC
TRBV3-1/TRBV3-2	once	.	TRBJ1-1	CASSQEGRPNTEAFF	TGTGCCAGCAGCCAAGAGGGACGGCCGAACACTGAAGCTTTCTTT
TRBV3-1/TRBV3-2	once	.	TRBJ2-7	CASSQFTRAAQYEQYF	TGTGCCAGCAGCCAATTTACGCGGGCAGCCCAGTACGAGCAGTACTTC
TRBV5-4	.	TRBD1	TRBJ2-7	CASSSRDSPFGYEQYF	TGTGCCAGCAGCTCCCGGGACAGCCCGTTCGGGTACGAGCAGTACTTC
TRBV5-1	.	TRBD1	TRBJ2-7	CASSSDRVGLGEQYF	TGCGCCAGCAGCTCGGACAGGGTGGGGTTGGGGGAGCAGTACTTC
TRBV29-1	.	.	TRBJ2-5	CSGRLGETQYF	TGCAGCGGACGGCTGGGAGAGACCCAGTACTTC
TRBV19	.	TRBD1	TRBJ1-1	CASSKQGIKDTEAFF	TGTGCCAGTAGTAAACAGGGGATTAAGGACACTGAAGCTTTCTTT
TRBV5-1	.	.	TRBJ1-2	CASSGYSYGYTF	TGCGCCAGCAGCGGATACAGTTATGGCTACACCTTC
TRBV13	.	TRBD1	TRBJ1-5	CASSQGTGVRPGDQPQHF	TGTGCCAGCAGCCAAGGGACAGGGGTTAGGCCCGGGGATCAGCCCCAGCATTTT
TRBV5-4	medium-sized	.	TRBJ2-2	CASSLSGGELFF	TGTGCCAGCAGCTTATCGGGGGGGGAGCTGTTTTTT
TRBV15	.	.	TRBJ1-5	CATSSGTWGNQPQHF	TGTGCCACCAGCAGTGGGACCTGGGGCAATCAGCCCCAGCATTTT
TRBV4-1	.	.	TRBJ2-2	CASSQLEGSANTGELFF	TGCGCCAGCAGCCAATTAGAAGGGTCCGCGAACACCGGGGAGCTGTTTTTT
TRBV6-5	.	.	TRBJ1-5	CASRSTGVSNQPQHF	TGTGCCAGCAGATCTACTGGGGTTAGCAATCAGCCCCAGCATTTT
TRBV12-3/TRBV12-4	.	.	TRBJ1-2	CASSLDRNYGYTF	TGTGCCAGCAGTTTAGACCGAAACTATGGCTACACCTTC
TRBV2	.	.	TRBJ1-2	CASITRQETYGYTF	TGTGCCAGCATTACCAGACAGGAGACCTATGGCTACACCTTC
TRBV24-1	.	TRBD1	TRBJ1-1	CATSDTPAGTANTEAFF	TGTGCCACCAGTGACACGCCCGCCGGGACAGCGAACACTGAAGCTTTCTTT
TRBV2	.	.	TRBJ1-1	CASSPPRDTEAFF	TGTGCCAGCAGTCCACCAAGGGACACTGAAGCTTTCTTT
TRBV5-6	.	TRBD1	TRBJ2-3	CASSPAARGQKDTQYF	TGTGCCAGCAGCCCTGCCGCCAGGGGGCAAAAAGATACGCAGTATTTT
TRBV24-1	.	.	TRBJ2-1	CATSDLHPNNEQFF	TGTGCCACCAGTGATTTACACCCAAACAATGAGCAGTTCTTC
TRBV9	medium-sized	.	TRBJ2-2	CASSPSITGELFF	TGTGCCAGCAGCCCATCGATCACCGGGGAGCTGTTTTTT
TRBV5-4	once	TRBD1	TRBJ1-4	CASSSTGQANEKLFF	TGTGCCAGCAGTTCTACGGGACAGGCTAATGAAAAACTGTTTTTT
TRBV6-6	.	.	TRBJ1-3	CASSHGQRRDSGNTIYF	TGTGCCAGCAGTCATGGACAGAGGCGTGACTCTGGAAACACCATATATTTT
TRBV5-1	.	.	TRBJ1-6	CASSLEGAYNSPLHF	TGCGCCAGCAGCTTGGAGGGCGCCTATAATTCACCCCTCCACTTT
TRBV28	.	TRBD1	TRBJ1-1	CASSLPTGGTTEAFF	TGTGCCAGCAGTTTACCTACAGGGGGCACCACTGAAGCTTTCTTT
TRBV16	.	.	TRBJ1-2	CASSQFSAREDYGYTF	TGTGCCAGCAGCCAATTTTCGGCCAGGGAGGACTATGGCTACACCTTC
TRBV5-1	once	.	TRBJ2-2	CASSVKALRTGELFF	TGCGCCAGCAGCGTTAAGGCCCTTAGAACCGGGGAGCTGTTTTTT
TRBV6-6	.	TRBD1	TRBJ2-1	CASSRGQGKGSEQFF	TGTGCCAGCAGCCGCGGACAGGGGAAGGGGAGTGAGCAGTTCTTC
TRBV5-4	.	.	TRBJ1-5	CASSLQGPDQPQHF	TGTGCCAGCAGCTTGCAAGGGCCCGATCAGCCCCAGCATTTT
TRBV12-5	.	TRBD1	TRBJ2-7	CASGLETGTGGYEQYF	TGTGCTAGTGGTTTGGAGACCGGGACAGGGGGCTACGAGCAGTACTTC
TRBV3-1/TRBV3-2	.	TRBD1	TRBJ2-6	CASSQSTGRGSGANVLTF	TGTGCCAGCAGCCAATCGACAGGGAGAGGATCTGGGGCCAACGTCCTGACTTTC
TRBV11-3	.	.	TRBJ2-1	CASSLDGVGVYEQFF	TGTGCCAGCAGCTTAGATGGGGTGGGGGTCTATGAGCAGTTCTTC
TRBV29-1	.	.	TRBJ1-1	CSFLNTEAFF	TGCAGCTTTCTGAACACTGAAGCTTTCTTT
TRBV29-1	.	.	TRBJ1-1	CSVVIRGDVAFF	TGCAGCGTGGTTATAAGGGGAGACGTAGCTTTCTTT
TRBV28	.	TRBD1	TRBJ1-1	CASTWRTGFPNTEAFF	TGTGCCAGCACCTGGAGGACAGGCTTCCCGAACACTGAAGCTTTCTTT
TRBV5-6	.	.	TRBJ2-3	CASSLGGGGTDTQYF	TGTGCCAGCAGCTTGGGAGGCGGGGGCACAGATACGCAGTATTTT
TRBV7-7	.	TRBD2	TRBJ2-1	CASSLAGRYNEQFF	TGTGCTAGCAGCTTAGCGGGGCGGTACAATGAGCAGTTCTTC
TRBV19	.	.	TRBJ2-7	CATTAGKSYEQYF	TGTGCCACCACGGCCGGGAAATCGTACGAGCAGTACTTC
TRBV28	once	.	TRBJ1-2	CASRPLRGAGYTF	TGTGCCAGCAGGCCCTTGCGGGGAGCTGGCTACACCTTC
TRBV6-5	.	.	TRBJ2-5	CASSTGGWETQYF	TGTGCCAGCAGTACCGGCGGGTGGGAGACCCAGTACTTC
TRBV7-3	.	.	TRBJ2-3	CASSLDLRSDTQYF	TGTGCCAGCAGCCTCGACTTACGGTCAGATACGCAGTATTTT
TRBV15	.	.	TRBJ1-2	CATSRGYDYGYTF	TGTGCCACCAGCAGAGGTTATGACTATGGCTACACCTTC
TRBV20-1	.	TRBD1	TRBJ1-2	CSAARGHGYTF	TGCAGTGCTGCCAGGGGGCATGGCTACACCTTC